This TCR beta chain stems from a study of blood T cell repertoires in COVID-19. TCRdb's table, derived via immunoSEQ multiplex PCR, lists solely in-frame clones and lacks some. Found here are around 300,000 clones, around 90% of them singletons; the top ten hold around 1.7%. Deletions cut 4 bases from V and 0 bases from J, with 11 bases between. Germline V gene sequence: CDR1 SGHDT, CDR2 YYEEEE. This CDR3 is 16 amino acids long. The sample was PBMCs or T cells enriched from blood (not recorded which). This receptor was taken from a woman aged 35 to 49 who had recovered from COVID-19. V gene TRBV5-6 combines with J gene TRBJ1-6, with a weak D call TRBD1 (6 bases). CDR3 DNA sequence: TGTGCCAGCAGCGGAACAGGGTCCTCCTATAATTCACCCCTCCACTTT. Amino acid sequence: CASSGTGSSYNSPLHF. Full variable domain (missing parts from reference TRBV5-6 and TRBJ1-6): DAGVTQSPTHLIKTRGQQVTLRCSPKSGHDTVSWYQQALGQGPQFIFQYYEEEERQRGNFPDRFSGHQFPNYSSELNVNALLLGDSALYLCASSGTGSSYNSPLHFGNGTRLTVT.